The rows below give T cell receptor beta chains drawn from one sample of a study of shared clonotypes between healthy human individuals. The method was immunoSEQ multiplex PCR; TCRdb's version includes in-frame clones alone and lacks a portion of them. The table lists some 320,000 clones, 80% to 90% of them singletons. The sample consisted of memory CD8+ T cells sorted from blood. Every receptor here comes from a man aged 18-30 years in good health. Both conserved end residues are part of each CDR3.

J gene: TRBJ2-1; V gene: TRBV4-1; CDR3 length: 16; CDR3 protein: CASSQEGWGRGDEQFF
J gene: TRBJ2-7; V gene: TRBV29-1; CDR3 length: 11; CDR3 protein: CSVDRFYEQYF
J gene: TRBJ2-7; V gene: TRBV29-1; CDR3 length: 14; CDR3 protein: CSVTGTSGAYEQYF
J gene: TRBJ1-2; V gene: TRBV6-1; CDR3 length: 15; CDR3 protein: CASTPFYGDSYGYTF
J gene: TRBJ2-2; V gene: TRBV25-1; CDR3 length: 12; CDR3 protein: CASGIMAGELFF
J gene: TRBJ1-5; V gene: TRBV7-2; CDR3 length: 14; CDR3 protein: CASSLLQGVQPQHF
J gene: TRBJ2-3; V gene: TRBV6-5; CDR3 length: 13; CDR3 protein: CASRTASTDTQYF
J gene: TRBJ2-7; V gene: TRBV6-5; CDR3 length: 13; CDR3 protein: CASSPLRHYEQYF
J gene: TRBJ2-3; V gene: TRBV11-2; CDR3 length: 18; CDR3 protein: CASSLEGLAGPFGVTQYF
J gene: TRBJ1-6; V gene: TRBV28; CDR3 length: 17; CDR3 protein: CASTLMPGRGANSPLHF
J gene: TRBJ2-3; V gene: TRBV6-1; CDR3 length: 10; CDR3 protein: CASSSITQYF
J gene: TRBJ2-2; V gene: TRBV13; CDR3 length: 17; CDR3 protein: CASSFGTSGINTGELFF
J gene: TRBJ1-2; V gene: TRBV5-4; CDR3 length: 13; CDR3 protein: CASSPTGIHGYTF
J gene: TRBJ2-3; V gene: TRBV7-3; CDR3 length: 15; CDR3 protein: CASSLTTASTDTQYF
J gene: TRBJ1-1; V gene: TRBV2; CDR3 length: 14; CDR3 protein: CASREPGQNTEAFF
J gene: TRBJ1-5; V gene: TRBV27; CDR3 length: 15; CDR3 protein: CASSLSGGPNQPQHF
J gene: TRBJ1-2; V gene: TRBV4-3; CDR3 length: 14; CDR3 protein: CASSQEETGDGYTF
J gene: TRBJ1-6; V gene: TRBV4-2; CDR3 length: 16; CDR3 protein: CASSQDPGQGGSPLHF
J gene: TRBJ2-5; V gene: TRBV5-4; CDR3 length: 15; CDR3 protein: CASSLVGLARETQYF
J gene: TRBJ1-2; V gene: TRBV7-9; CDR3 length: 13; CDR3 protein: CASSPQGGYGYTF